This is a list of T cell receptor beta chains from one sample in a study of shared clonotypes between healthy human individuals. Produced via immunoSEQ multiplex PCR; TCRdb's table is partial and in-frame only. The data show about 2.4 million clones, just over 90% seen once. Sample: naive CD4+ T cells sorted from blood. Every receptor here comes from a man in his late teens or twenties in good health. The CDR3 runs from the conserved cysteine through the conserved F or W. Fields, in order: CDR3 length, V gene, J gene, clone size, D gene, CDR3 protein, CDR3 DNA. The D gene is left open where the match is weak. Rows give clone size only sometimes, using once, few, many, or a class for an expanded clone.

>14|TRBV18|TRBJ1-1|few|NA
CASSPLGEDTEAFF
TGTGCCAGCTCACCACTGGGGGAGGACACTGAAGCTTTCTTT
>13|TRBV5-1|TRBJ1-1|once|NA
CASTRTGNTEAFF
TGCGCCAGCACTCGTACAGGGAACACTGAAGCTTTCTTT
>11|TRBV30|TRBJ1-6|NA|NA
CAWGRGSPLHF
TGTGCCTGGGGTCGGGGCTCACCCCTCCACTTT
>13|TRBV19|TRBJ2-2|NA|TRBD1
CASSKDDRDKLFF
TGTGCCAGTAGTAAAGACGACAGGGACAAGCTGTTTTTT
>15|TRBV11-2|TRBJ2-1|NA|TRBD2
CASSLVPGLNNEQFF
TGTGCCAGCAGCTTAGTCCCGGGACTAAACAATGAGCAGTTCTTC
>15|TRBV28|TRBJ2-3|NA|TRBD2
CASSLRRGYTDTQYF
TGTGCCAGCAGTTTGCGGCGGGGGTACACAGATACGCAGTATTTT
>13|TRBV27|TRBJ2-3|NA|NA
CASSLSFGTTQYF
TGTGCCAGCAGTTTATCTTTCGGGACCACGCAGTATTTT
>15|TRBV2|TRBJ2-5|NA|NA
CASKVSNFIGETQYF
TGTGCCAGCAAGGTTTCAAACTTCATCGGAGAGACCCAGTACTTC
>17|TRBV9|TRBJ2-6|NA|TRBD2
CASTLTSGALGANVLTF
TGTGCCAGCACCCTGACTAGCGGGGCGTTGGGGGCCAACGTCCTGACTTTC
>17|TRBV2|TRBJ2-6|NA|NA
CASSGVGDPARANVLTF
TGTGCCAGCAGTGGGGTAGGGGATCCCGCTAGGGCCAACGTCCTGACTTTC
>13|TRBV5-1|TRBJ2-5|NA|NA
CASSWGTQETQYF
TGCGCCAGCAGCTGGGGGACCCAAGAGACCCAGTACTTC
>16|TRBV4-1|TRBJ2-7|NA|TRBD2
CASSQKYTSGTTEQYF
TGCGCCAGCAGCCAAAAATATACTAGCGGGACCACCGAGCAGTACTTC
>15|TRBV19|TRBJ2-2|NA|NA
CASSMRQTNTGELFF
TGTGCCAGTAGTATGAGACAGACTAACACCGGGGAGCTGTTTTTT